The rows below give T cell receptor beta chains drawn from one sample of a study of CD8+CD57+ T cells in acquired aplastic anemia. Using its own MiXCR run on the reads, TCRdb lists one record per CDR3 protein. The sample lists about 220,000 distinct CDR3 sequences, roughly 33% occurring once. The sequencing sample was made of sorted CD4+, CD8+, or CD8+CD57+ T cells (not recorded which) from PBMCs. The receptors were gathered from a human donor in good health, serving as a control. CDR3s include the opening cysteine and the closing phenylalanine or tryptophan. Some rows mark clone size as missing; the rest say once, few, many or name a class of expanded clone.

v_call: TRBV7-9
clone_size: many
cdr3_aa: CASSLWGLNYEQYF

v_call: TRBV2
clone_size: many
cdr3_aa: CARRWGGTQDGYTF

v_call: TRBV19
clone_size: -
cdr3_aa: CASSISWFAGDLFSNYGYTF

v_call: TRBV9
clone_size: many
cdr3_aa: CASSVYLGTGYGYTF

v_call: TRBV2
clone_size: -
cdr3_aa: CASSTFDSYEQYF

v_call: TRBV30
clone_size: few
cdr3_aa: CARSRSAMTGLDTIYF

v_call: TRBV7-3
clone_size: many
cdr3_aa: CASSYTGYNEQFF

v_call: TRBV7-9
clone_size: -
cdr3_aa: CASSQNGTSGASYEQYF

v_call: TRBV25-1
clone_size: once
cdr3_aa: CASSEPGTGGYTF

v_call: TRBV11-2
clone_size: many
cdr3_aa: CASSPRRGSGTDTQYF

v_call: TRBV12-3/TRBV12-4
clone_size: many
cdr3_aa: CASSFGTGLYNSPLHF

v_call: TRBV11-1
clone_size: many
cdr3_aa: CASSFEQGDRETQYF

v_call: TRBV5-4
clone_size: -
cdr3_aa: CASSGGPGEEKLFF

v_call: TRBV12-3/TRBV12-4
clone_size: -
cdr3_aa: CASRSRTGPSGYTF

v_call: TRBV9
clone_size: -
cdr3_aa: CASSVPTGELFF

v_call: TRBV6-5
clone_size: -
cdr3_aa: CASSYSIPGRREKLFF

v_call: TRBV20-1
clone_size: many
cdr3_aa: CSASSGGNYGYTF

v_call: TRBV30
clone_size: -
cdr3_aa: CAWSEGAGYTF

v_call: TRBV2
clone_size: many
cdr3_aa: CASRLQGNTEAFF

v_call: TRBV6-1
clone_size: many
cdr3_aa: CASRVFQETQYF

v_call: TRBV24-1
clone_size: many
cdr3_aa: CATSERFAGLDNEQFF

v_call: TRBV20-1
clone_size: -
cdr3_aa: CGASTCTSGTQYF

v_call: TRBV19
clone_size: -
cdr3_aa: CASIANVRSTGNTEAFF

v_call: TRBV7-2
clone_size: many
cdr3_aa: CASSEDRMNTEAFF

v_call: TRBV29-1
clone_size: -
cdr3_aa: CSVGTSGATGYTF

v_call: TRBV27
clone_size: -
cdr3_aa: CASSRTPRTGLGEKLFF

v_call: TRBV4-1
clone_size: -
cdr3_aa: CASSQVGRTINEKLFF

v_call: TRBV7-1
clone_size: few
cdr3_aa: CASSSGYSSGPSNNEQFF

v_call: TRBV20-1
clone_size: -
cdr3_aa: CSASDRLNTAAFF

v_call: TRBV2
clone_size: many
cdr3_aa: CASSWGGANTGELFF

v_call: TRBV7-2
clone_size: many
cdr3_aa: CASSTTGTGKAFF

v_call: TRBV5-1
clone_size: many
cdr3_aa: CASSQPEGPAFF

v_call: TRBV20-1
clone_size: -
cdr3_aa: CSVDRTSGGLGEAQFF

v_call: TRBV9
clone_size: many
cdr3_aa: CASSVDYGGTYEQYF

v_call: TRBV20-1
clone_size: many
cdr3_aa: CSARAQGAGTGELFF